Detailed here is one TCR beta chain. The germline gives CDR1 WSHSY, CDR2 SAAADI. J lost 3 bases, V lost 8 bases, and 12 bases had no gene match. The CDR3 covers 18 residues. The source of the sample is a study of graft-versus-host responses after intestinal transplantation. Study-wide background: Anti-thymocyte globulin induction preceded approximately three years of tacrolimus and steroid maintenance in all recipients.

Data came from immunoSEQ multiplex PCR; TCRdb stores just in-frame clones and leaves some out. The sample lists some 39,000 clones, roughly 91% occurring once. The sample here was PBMCs, taken 267 days after transplant. V gene TRBV10-2 combines with J gene TRBJ2-3; 15 nucleotides align to TRBD2. The receptor comes from a human patient who received an intestinal transplant, so some T cells may come from the graft donor. The CDR3 region is CASQPGGLAGGRTDTQYF. For the CDR3, the DNA is TGCGCCAGCCAGCCCGGGGGACTAGCGGGGGGTAGAACAGATACGCAGTATTTT.